The rows below give T cell receptor beta chains drawn from one sample of a study of monozygotic twins with inflammatory bowel disease. TCRdb reworked the 5' RACE reads into one entry per CDR3 protein, no DNA. Its table lists about 450,000 distinct CDR3 sequences. Sequenced sample: blood. The source of these receptors is a human donor with ulcerative colitis or Crohn's disease, or a healthy co-twin of an affected twin (not recorded which). Both conserved end residues are part of each CDR3.

V: TRBV12-3/TRBV12-4
J: TRBJ2-1
CDR3: CASSWRGPVRNEQFF

V: TRBV18
J: TRBJ1-2
CDR3: CASSPSEQSYGYTF

V: TRBV5-5
J: TRBJ1-1
CDR3: CASSLADRGFTNTEAFF

V: TRBV7-9
J: TRBJ1-2
CDR3: CASSSPGPSYGYTF

V: TRBV10-3
J: TRBJ2-2
CDR3: CAISQDRGTGELFF

V: TRBV7-2
J: TRBJ2-7
CDR3: CASSLSSGGRTYEQYF

V: TRBV12-3/TRBV12-4
J: TRBJ1-5
CDR3: CASSLNLGRSNQPQHF

V: TRBV10-3
J: TRBJ2-7
CDR3: CAISEDIRYYEQYF

V: TRBV18
J: TRBJ2-2
CDR3: CASSPPSRADTGELFF

V: TRBV6-1
J: TRBJ1-1
CDR3: CASSEPYTTNTEAFF

V: TRBV7-2
J: TRBJ2-1
CDR3: CASSLAAGFSYNEQFF

V: TRBV24-1
J: TRBJ1-2
CDR3: CATSDLGDGYTF

V: TRBV5-1
J: TRBJ2-3
CDR3: CASSPASGVPTDTQYF

V: TRBV7-9
J: TRBJ1-5
CDR3: CASSPEGSLSNQPQHF

V: TRBV7-2
J: TRBJ2-3
CDR3: CASSLVAGDQDTQYF

V: TRBV7-6
J: TRBJ2-1
CDR3: CASTVGRYNEQFF

V: TRBV6-5
J: TRBJ2-5
CDR3: CASSYSTGTSETQYF

V: TRBV29-1
J: TRBJ2-2
CDR3: CSVDRDTGELFF

V: TRBV2
J: TRBJ2-7
CDR3: CASKFGTASYEQYF

V: TRBV10-3
J: TRBJ2-2
CDR3: CAISESGPAGELFF

V: TRBV7-2
J: TRBJ2-7
CDR3: CASSPNRGADEQYF

V: TRBV4-1
J: TRBJ1-3
CDR3: CASSQDRAQVAVGNTIYF

V: TRBV20-1
J: TRBJ2-1
CDR3: CSAVRGPINNEQFF

V: TRBV19
J: TRBJ1-1
CDR3: CASIRQGGTEAFF

V: TRBV10-3
J: TRBJ2-2
CDR3: CAARGDSNTGELFF

V: TRBV28
J: TRBJ2-7
CDR3: CASRSAHSYEQYF

V: TRBV5-1
J: TRBJ2-5
CDR3: CASTTDRGRLGETQYF

V: TRBV7-2
J: TRBJ2-3
CDR3: CASSSRTGDTQYF

V: TRBV6-6
J: TRBJ1-2
CDR3: CASSYSGGGYTF

V: TRBV24-1
J: TRBJ2-6
CDR3: CATQDSLPSGANVLTF

V: TRBV29-1
J: TRBJ1-2
CDR3: CSVSSGLGNYGYTF

V: TRBV29-1
J: TRBJ2-7
CDR3: CSVELAATYEQYF

V: TRBV7-9
J: TRBJ2-7
CDR3: CASSLGEGADEQYF

V: TRBV29-1
J: TRBJ2-2
CDR3: CSVLPRGRTGELFF

V: TRBV29-1
J: TRBJ2-7
CDR3: CSVEDNRQGYEQYF

V: TRBV20-1
J: TRBJ2-5
CDR3: CSARDGSGRVQETQYF

V: TRBV7-2
J: TRBJ1-5
CDR3: CASSLMRGGNQPQHF

V: TRBV6-1
J: TRBJ1-1
CDR3: CASSGGYAQNTEAFF

V: TRBV20-1
J: TRBJ2-1
CDR3: CSATQGLAAYNEQFF